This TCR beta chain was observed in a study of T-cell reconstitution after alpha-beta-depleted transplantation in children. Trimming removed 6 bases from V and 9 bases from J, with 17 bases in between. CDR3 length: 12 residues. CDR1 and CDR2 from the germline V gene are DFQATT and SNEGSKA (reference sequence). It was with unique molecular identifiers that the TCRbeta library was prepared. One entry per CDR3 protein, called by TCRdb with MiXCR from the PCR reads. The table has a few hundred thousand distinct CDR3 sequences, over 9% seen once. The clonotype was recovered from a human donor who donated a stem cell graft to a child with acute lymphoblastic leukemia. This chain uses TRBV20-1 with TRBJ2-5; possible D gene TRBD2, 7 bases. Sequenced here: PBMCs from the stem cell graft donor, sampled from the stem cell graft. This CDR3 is CSAPAGAGAQYF. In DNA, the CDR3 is TGCAGTGCCCCCGCGGGGGCCGGGGCCCAGTACTTC.